Following are 17 T cell receptor beta chains from one sample sequenced in a study of T cells after posttransplantation cyclophosphamide. The repertoire was sequenced with immunoSEQ multiplex PCR; TCRdb's copy has only in-frame clones and lacks some. The sample presents tens of thousands of clones, none singletons. Sequencing input: PBMCs. Receptors were obtained from a woman between 55 and 75 years old in good health, CMV-negative, and a related stem cell transplant donor.

A few counts support this clone. The genes are TRBV5-4 and TRBJ1-4; possibly TRBD1 for D (5 bases). The length of the CDR3 is 16 residues. CDR1 SGHNT and CDR2 YYREEE come from the germline V gene (reference sequence). V shed 3 bases and J shed 6 bases, with 18 bases lying between them. CDR3: CASSSAPGTGDEKLFF. The DNA of the CDR3 is TGTGCCAGCAGCTCGGCGCCCGGGACGGGGGATGAAAAACTGTTTTTT.

This clone was found many times. The rearrangement joins TRBV28 to TRBJ1-5, with no clear D. The germline V gene has CDR1 MDHEN and CDR2 SYDVKM. There are 17 residues in the CDR3. V shed 3 bases and J shed 0 bases, with 15 bases lying between them. CDR3 in DNA: TGTGCCAGCAGTTTGTTTGGCAGGCGCCATAGCAATCAGCCCCAGCATTTT. Translating gives CASSLFGRRHSNQPQHF.

This clone was recorded a few times. The V and J genes are TRBV4-2 and TRBJ2-3; 10 nucleotides agree with TRBD2. The CDR3 is made up of 15 amino acids. CDR1 is LGHNA and CDR2 is YNFKEQ in the germline V gene. The V gene end was trimmed by 4 bases and the J gene end by 4 bases; junction bases not matched to a gene: 5. CDR3 coding DNA: TGTGCCAGCAGCCGTCCCGGGACTAGCGCAGATACGCAGTATTTT. Protein product: CASSRPGTSADTQYF.

This clone was picked up many times. The chain carries TRBV4-1 and TRBJ1-5, with D perhaps TRBD1 (5 bases). The germline V gene encodes CDR1 MGHRA and CDR2 YSYEKL. This CDR3 has 16 amino acids. V shed 1 base and J shed 0 bases, with 10 bases lying between them. The CDR3: CASSQGQGYSNQPQHF. CDR3 coding DNA: TGCGCCAGCAGCCAAGGCCAGGGATATAGCAATCAGCCCCAGCATTTT.

In this sample, this clone turned up a few times. The V gene is TRBV7-9, the J gene TRBJ1-5; TRBD1 is a possible D gene (6 bases). This CDR3 has 12 amino acids. V was pared by 1 base and J by 10 bases, with 8 bases between. Germline V gene lookup returns CDR1 SEHNR and CDR2 FQNEAQ (reference sequence). The CDR3 sequence is CASSLEGTPQHF. Here the CDR3 DNA reads TGTGCCAGCAGCTTAGAAGGGACACCCCAGCATTTT.

This clone was seen at least ten times. The chain recombines TRBV6-2 or TRBV6-3 with TRBJ2-3; TRBD2 agrees at 10 bases. Germline CDR1 reads MNHEY; CDR2 reads SVGEGT. The CDR3 contains 14 residues. The ends lost 5 bases at V and 7 bases at J; junction bases unmatched: 6. The CDR3 reads CASSRSGGRNTQYF. The CDR3 DNA sequence: TGTGCCAGCAGTCGTAGCGGGGGGCGAAATACGCAGTATTTT.

The sample holds a few counts of this clone. This sequence joins TRBV27 and TRBJ2-7; 9 positions agree with TRBD1. CDR1 is MNHEY and CDR2 is SMNVEV in the germline V gene (reference sequence). This CDR3 contains 15 residues. The J segment lost 4 bases and the V segment lost 8 bases, leaving 12 bases of the junction unmatched. CDR3 bases: TGTGCCAGCGGGACCACCGGGACAGGGAATTACGAGCAGTACTTC. The encoded protein is CASGTTGTGNYEQYF.

This clone showed up many times. The J gene is TRBJ2-1, the V gene TRBV5-1, with D perhaps given as TRBD1 or TRBD2 (5 bases each). CDR3 length: 13 residues. Germline V gives CDR1 SGHRS, CDR2 YFSETQ. V lost 0 bases and J 8 bases, leaving 9 bases between the germline ends. CDR3 amino acids: CASSLGGVDEQFF. In nucleotides, the CDR3 is TGCGCCAGCAGCTTGGGAGGGGTCGATGAGCAGTTCTTC. The full variable domain, in which reference TRBV5-1 and TRBJ2-1 provide the parts outside the CDR3, is KAGVTQTPRYLIKTRGQQVTLSCSPISGHRSVSWYQQTPGQGLQFLFEYFSETQRNKGNFPGRFSGRQFSNSRSEMNVSTLELGDSALYLCASSLGGVDEQFFGPGTRLTVL.

This clone was seen a few times. J is TRBJ2-7 and V is TRBV18, with 14 bases that match TRBD2. CDR1 and CDR2 (germline): KGHSH, LQKENI. This CDR3 is built from 15 residues. The junction had 4 bases not matched to a gene; V was cut back by 3 bases and J by 6 bases. The CDR3 is CASSPGLAGDPEQYF. The CDR3 bases are TGTGCCAGCTCACCGGGACTAGCGGGAGACCCCGAGCAGTACTTC.

At least ten counts were recorded for this clone. The chain combines TRBV12-5 with TRBJ1-5; D ambiguous. V was clipped by 3 bases and J by 5 bases, with 2 bases between them. CDR1 is LGHNT and CDR2 is FRNRAP in the germline V gene. The CDR3 has 11 amino acids. CDR3 in DNA: TGTGCTAGTGGTTTCGATCAGCCCCAGCATTTT. This encodes CASGFDQPQHF.

This clone occurred many times. The chain recombines TRBV19 with TRBJ2-7; 10 bases fit TRBD2. V lost 6 bases, J lost 3 bases, and 5 bases stayed unmatched. The CDR3 is 14 residues long. The germline CDR1 and CDR2 sequences are LNHDA and SQIVND (reference sequence). The CDR3 region is CASRASGSDYEQYF. The CDR3 nucleotides read TGTGCCAGTAGGGCTAGCGGGAGTGACTACGAGCAGTACTTC. Full variable domain (remainder filled in from reference TRBV19 and TRBJ2-7): DGGITQSPKYLFRKEGQNVTLSCEQNLNHDAMYWYRQDPGQGLRLIYYSQIVNDFQKGDIAEGYSVSREKKESFPLTVTSAQKNPTAFYLCASRASGSDYEQYFGPGTRLTVT.

The table lists this clone with many counts. Compared with germline, one end of the junction differs, possibly owing to a read error. The chain recombines TRBV7-7 with TRBJ1-5; D is unclear. Germline V gives CDR1 SSHAT, CDR2 FNYEAQ (reference sequence). This CDR3 spans 13 amino acids. CDR3 residues: CASSLANNQPQHF. The CDR3 region has the DNA TGTGCTAGCAGCTTGGCAAACAATCAGCCCCAGCATTTT.

In its sample, this clone was seen many times. V and J are TRBV28 and TRBJ1-1, with D unresolved. V lost 5 bases and J 4 bases, leaving 14 bases between the germline ends. Germline V gene lookup returns CDR1 MDHEN and CDR2 SYDVKM. CDR3 size: 14 residues. CDR3 sequence (DNA): TGTGCCAGCAGTCTACCTTTGGTCGTCACTGAAGCTTTCTTT. This translates into CASSLPLVVTEAFF.

This clone was counted at least ten times. CDR3 loop: CASSLVAAPNTGELFF. DNA for the CDR3: TGTGCCAGCAGCTTAGTGGCGGCCCCGAACACCGGGGAGCTGTTTTTT. This chain links TRBV7-9 with TRBJ2-2; D unclear. The ends were cut back, 1 base at V and 0 bases at J, with 9 bases in the middle. Germline values: CDR1 SEHNR, CDR2 FQNEAQ (reference sequence). The CDR3 is 16 amino acids. Full variable domain (rest looked up from reference TRBV7-9 and TRBJ2-2): DTGVSQNPRHKITKRGQNVTFRCDPISEHNRLYWYRQTLGQGPEFLTYFQNEAQLEKSRLLSDRFSAERPKGSFSTLEIQRTEQGDSAMYLCASSLVAAPNTGELFFGEGSRLTVL.

The chain uses TRBV30 and TRBJ2-3, with D unresolved. V was clipped by 1 base and J by 5 bases, with 10 bases between them. CDR1 and CDR2 from the germline V gene are GTSNPN and SVGIG (reference sequence). This CDR3 has 13 residues. CDR3 in amino acids: CAWSGASRDTQYF. CDR3 in DNA: TGTGCCTGGAGTGGGGCGTCACGAGATACGCAGTATTTT.

This rearrangement joins TRBV29-1 to TRBJ2-5, with 11 bases that match TRBD1. Germline loops: CDR1 SQVTM, CDR2 ANQGSEA. The V gene end was trimmed by 7 bases and the J gene end by 7 bases; junction bases not matched to a gene: 5. This CDR3 region has 12 residues. The CDR3 DNA is TGCAGCGCCGGACAGGGGGCAGGGACCCAGTACTTC. Translating it yields CSAGQGAGTQYF.

The table lists this clone with many counts. V is TRBV24-1 and J is TRBJ2-2; the match to TRBD2 covers 13 bases. Germline V gene lookup returns CDR1 KGHDR and CDR2 SFDVKD. The V segment lost 9 bases and the J segment 6 bases; nucleotides outside the gene matches: 6. CDR3 length: 15 amino acids. For the CDR3, the DNA is TGTGCCACCGGAGGTGGACTAGCGGGAGCCGGGGAGCTGTTTTTT. Translation: CATGGGLAGAGELFF.